The T cell receptor (beta chain) under discussion was sequenced for a study of cytomegalovirus exposure and HLA in healthy donors. Across the whole study: Of all 400 or so donors who were genotyped, roughly 81% belonged to the Caucasian-associated ancestry cluster.

Remarks on this clone: Its specificity is not known.

60 Vbeta and 13 Jbeta primers were used in PCR. TCRdb's table, derived via immunoSEQ multiplex PCR, lists solely in-frame clones and lacks some. Counted here are about 70,000 clones, around 86% occurring once; the ten biggest clones make up 2%. Study conclusions and caveats: In a later analysis, compared with equally common non-associated chains, HLA-associated beta chains were more expanded. A later analysis found TCR association rates differed by HLA locus, highest for DRB1 and lowest for HLA-C. Some V segments, including TRBV6-2 and TRBV6-3, were excluded as indistinguishable.

The CDR3 runs to 13 residues. CDR1 is GTSNPN and CDR2 is SVGIG in the germline V gene (reference sequence). Deletions cut 0 bases from V and 1 base from J, with 6 bases between. Sequencing was performed on PBMCs. This sequence was found in a woman younger than 45 in good health and CMV-seronegative. The genes are TRBV30 and TRBJ1-1, with D unresolved. The CDR3 is CAWSVTANTEAFF. Written as DNA, the CDR3 is TGTGCCTGGAGTGTAACTGCGAACACTGAAGCTTTCTTT.